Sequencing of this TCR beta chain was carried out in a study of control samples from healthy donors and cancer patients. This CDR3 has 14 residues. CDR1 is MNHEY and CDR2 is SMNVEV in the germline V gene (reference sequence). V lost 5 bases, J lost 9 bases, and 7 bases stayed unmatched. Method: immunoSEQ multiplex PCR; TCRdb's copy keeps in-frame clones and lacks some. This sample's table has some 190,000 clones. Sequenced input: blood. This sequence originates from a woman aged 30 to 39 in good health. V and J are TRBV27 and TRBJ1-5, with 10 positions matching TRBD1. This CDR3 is CASSQGQGRGPQHF. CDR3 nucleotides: TGTGCCAGCAGTCAGGGACAGGGGCGAGGGCCCCAGCATTTT.